This is a list of T cell receptor beta chains from one sample in a study of CD8+ T cells in alopecia areata. Here immunoSEQ multiplex PCR was the method, and the copy in TCRdb shows in-frame clones only, minus some. Of 70,000 to 95,000 clones in the sample, roughly 50% were seen once. The sequenced sample consisted of NKG2D-high CD8+ T cells sorted from blood. The receptor source for this set is a human donor with alopecia areata. The CDR3 runs from the conserved cysteine through the conserved F or W.

TRBV6-5,TRBJ2-1,CASRLGLAGGNEQFF
TRBV13,TRBJ2-1,CASSDLRASGGIEQFF
TRBV29-1,TRBJ1-3,CSVVDMGGDRGSGNTIYF
TRBV29-1,TRBJ2-7,CSVVWGEQYF
TRBV5-4,TRBJ2-5,CASSWTGVGETQYF
TRBV29-1,TRBJ1-3,CSVELLGNTIYF
TRBV6-6,TRBJ1-1,CASSYSRDRGGTEAFF
TRBV28,TRBJ2-7,CASSLARTSEQYF
TRBV30,TRBJ1-5,CAWSDLAGGHQPQHF
TRBV27,TRBJ2-7,CASSSPPAGTGLYEQYF
TRBV27,TRBJ2-1,CASSLFGQGLGEQFF
TRBV29-1,TRBJ2-7,CSVWDGYEQYF